The 7 T cell receptor beta chains given below trace back to one sample, sequenced in a study of blood T cell repertoires in COVID-19. Generated by immunoSEQ multiplex PCR, the TCRdb table keeps only in-frame clones and is missing some. Of 250,000 to 350,000 clones in the sample, more than 70% were seen once. The sequenced sample consisted of peripheral blood. Receptors were obtained from a woman in her 30s who had recovered from COVID-19.

The chain combines TRBV5-1 with TRBJ2-7; tentatively, D is TRBD1 (5 bases). V was trimmed by 1 base and J by 1 base, leaving 12 bases between them. CDR1 SGHRS and CDR2 YFSETQ come from the germline V gene. The CDR3 covers 15 residues. CDR3 in amino acids: CASSLFAGKSYEQYF. In DNA form, the CDR3 reads TGCGCCAGCAGCTTGTTCGCAGGGAAGTCCTACGAGCAGTACTTC. The whole variable domain, remainder taken from reference TRBV5-1 and TRBJ2-7, is KAGVTQTPRYLIKTRGQQVTLSCSPISGHRSVSWYQQTPGQGLQFLFEYFSETQRNKGNFPGRFSGRQFSNSRSEMNVSTLELGDSALYLCASSLFAGKSYEQYFGPGTRLTVT.

This chain uses TRBV7-3 with TRBJ2-1; possibly TRBD2 for D (5 bases). The germline V gene encodes CDR1 SGHTA and CDR2 FQGTGA. V dropped 2 bases and J dropped 8 bases, with 16 bases sitting between them. The CDR3 is 15 amino acids. For the CDR3, the DNA is TGTGCCAGCAGCTTATACCAACCTCTGGAGGATGAGCAGTTCTTC. This gives the protein CASSLYQPLEDEQFF. Together with reference TRBV7-3 and TRBJ2-1, the CDR3 gives the full variable domain: GAGVSQTPSNKVTEKGKYVELRCDPISGHTALYWYRQSLGQGPEFLIYFQGTGAADDSGLPNDRFFAVRPEGSVSTLKIQRTERGDSAVYLCASSLYQPLEDEQFFGPGTRLTVL.

V gene TRBV5-1 combines with J gene TRBJ2-7; D remains unclear. This CDR3 is built from 14 residues. Germline assignment: CDR1 SGHRS and CDR2 YFSETQ. V gave up 4 bases and J gave up 2 bases, with 13 bases separating them. The CDR3 DNA reads as TGCGCCAGCAGCGGCGAAGCGCAAACCTACGAGCAGTACTTC. Protein: CASSGEAQTYEQYF.

This clone was seen a single time. V is TRBV6-5 and J is TRBJ2-1; the match to TRBD1 covers 11 bases. V lost 10 bases to trimming and J lost 9 bases; unmatched junction nucleotides: 8. The CDR3 length is 13 residues. CDR1 is MNHEY and CDR2 is SVGAGI in the germline V gene. CDR3 nucleotide sequence: TGTGCCATCGGACAGGGGGCGTACGGTGAGCAGTTCTTC. Its protein is CAIGQGAYGEQFF.

The chain combines TRBV2 with TRBJ2-1, with 9 bases matching TRBD2. J was trimmed by 7 bases and V by 4 bases; bases with no gene match: 5. Looked up from germline, CDR1 is SNHLY and CDR2 is FYNNEI. This CDR3 comprises 14 residues. The CDR3 region is CASSAFSGGNEQFF. DNA for the CDR3: TGTGCCAGCAGTGCGTTTAGCGGGGGAAATGAGCAGTTCTTC. The full variable domain, with the rest looked up from reference TRBV2 and TRBJ2-1, is EPEVTQTPSHQVTQMGQEVILRCVPISNHLYFYWYRQILGQKVEFLVSFYNNEISEKSEIFDDQFSVERPDGSNFTLKIRSTKLEDSAMYFCASSAFSGGNEQFFGPGTRLTVL.

J is TRBJ2-5 and V is TRBV5-6; a possible D gene is TRBD1 (5 bases). CDR3 length: 16 residues. Germline CDR1 reads SGHDT; CDR2 reads YYEEEE. Trimming stripped 4 bases from V and 2 bases from J, with 18 bases between. This CDR3 is CASSEQYYRQQETQYF. The CDR3 region has the DNA TGTGCCAGCAGCGAACAATATTACCGACAGCAAGAGACCCAGTACTTC. The full variable domain, in which reference TRBV5-6 and TRBJ2-5 provide the parts outside the CDR3, is DAGVTQSPTHLIKTRGQQVTLRCSPKSGHDTVSWYQQALGQGPQFIFQYYEEEERQRGNFPDRFSGHQFPNYSSELNVNALLLGDSALYLCASSEQYYRQQETQYFGPGTRLLVL.

This rearrangement joins TRBV27 to TRBJ1-1, with D maybe TRBD1 (6 bases). Germline V gene data show CDR1 as MNHEY and CDR2 as SMNVEV (reference sequence). The CDR3 contains 15 residues. Trimming stripped 2 bases from V and 3 bases from J, with 13 bases between. CDR3 bases: TGTGCCAGCAGTTTAGGGGGCCCGGGTTACACTGAAGCTTTCTTT. Translation gives CASSLGGPGYTEAFF.